Each of the 15 T cell receptor beta chains below was sequenced from the same sample in a study of cytomegalovirus exposure and HLA in healthy donors. The PCR contained 60 Vbeta and 13 Jbeta primers. Assay used: immunoSEQ multiplex PCR; TCRdb lists only in-frame clones, some missing. The table lists about 150,000 clones, around 75% of them singletons. Sequenced material: PBMCs. Source of these receptors: a middle-aged woman in good health and CMV-seronegative.

The gene calls are TRBV19 and TRBJ2-5; D call uncertain. The CDR3 length is 13 residues. Trimming left V 7 bases short and J 3 bases short, with 12 bases between. The germline V gene encodes CDR1 LNHDA and CDR2 SQIVND (reference sequence). The CDR3 sequence is CASTPAGEETQYF. CDR3 sequence (DNA): TGTGCCAGTACACCGGCAGGTGAAGAGACCCAGTACTTC.

This clone was observed a few times. The CDR3 sequence is CASSLVGREIGELFF. The CDR3 bases are TGTGCCAGCAGCTTGGTCGGGAGGGAGATCGGGGAGCTGTTTTTT. This chain uses TRBV5-6 with TRBJ2-2, with TRBD2 identical over 8 bases. Germline values: CDR1 SGHDT, CDR2 YYEEEE. The CDR3 covers 15 residues. The V and J ends lost 0 bases and 7 bases, in that order; junction bases with no gene match: 5.

The chain uses TRBV6-5 and TRBJ1-5; TRBD1 matches 7 bases. Germline V CDR1 and CDR2: MNHEY, SVGAGI. The V gene end was trimmed by 6 bases and the J gene end by 4 bases; junction bases not matched to a gene: 3. This CDR3 region has 13 residues. The CDR3 DNA follows: TGTGCCAGCAGGACAGGGTTAAATCAGCCCCAGCATTTT. This translates into CASRTGLNQPQHF.

This clone showed up just once. The chain joins TRBV11-2 to TRBJ2-7; D is unclear. The CDR3 runs to 13 residues. Germline V CDR1 and CDR2: SGHAT, FQNNGV. Trimming removed 1 base at V and 7 bases at J, with 11 bases between. The CDR3 bases are TGTGCCAGCAGCTTAGGGAGTCGTTCGGAGCAGTACTTC. The encoded protein is CASSLGSRSEQYF.

The chain employs TRBV9 and TRBJ1-4; 7 bases agree with TRBD1. The V and J ends lost 4 bases and 8 bases, in that order; junction bases with no gene match: 5. The CDR3 loop spans 13 amino acids. CDR1 and CDR2 from the germline V gene are SGDLS and YYNGEE. The CDR3 is CASSLPGQEKLFF. CDR3 bases: TGTGCCAGCAGCTTGCCGGGACAGGAAAAACTGTTTTTT.

The chain is built from TRBV6-5 and TRBJ2-5, with 7 positions matching TRBD1. The tail of the sequence fits TRBJ2-7 better, so the J call may be wrong. The CDR3 spans 15 residues. Germline V gives CDR1 MNHEY, CDR2 SVGAGI. Here the CDR3 reads CASSASGTDSYEQYF. CDR3 nucleotide sequence: TGTGCCAGCAGTGCTTCCGGGACAGACTCTTACGAGCAGTACTTC.

This chain connects TRBV7-9 to TRBJ1-3; D might be TRBD1 (6 bases). Trimming removed 4 bases from V and 2 bases from J, with 6 bases in between. Germline V lookup: CDR1 SEHNR, CDR2 FQNEAQ (reference sequence). The CDR3 is 13 amino acids. The chain's CDR3 is CASSSGAGNTIYF. The CDR3 DNA is TGTGCCAGCAGCTCAGGGGCTGGAAACACCATATATTTT.

This clone has a handful of counts. The V call is TRBV6-1, the J call TRBJ1-4; D perhaps matches TRBD1 (5 bases). V lost 5 bases to trimming and J lost 1 base, with 8 bases between them. CDR1 is MNHNS and CDR2 is SASEGT in the germline V gene. The CDR3 consists of 14 residues. The DNA for the CDR3 is TGTGCCAGCAGTCGGGGGGAAACTAATGAAAAACTGTTTTTT. Translated, it gives CASSRGETNEKLFF.

V and J are TRBV5-5 and TRBJ2-7; TRBD1 aligns across 7 bases. This CDR3 has 15 amino acids. CDR1 SGHKS and CDR2 YYEKEE come from the germline V gene (reference sequence). Trimming removed 0 bases from V and 6 bases from J; junction bases left unmatched: 9. CDR3 in DNA: TGTGCCAGCAGCTTGGCCAGGGGGATTGGGTTCGAGCAGTACTTC. Encoded protein: CASSLARGIGFEQYF.

This clone appeared a single time. As DNA, the CDR3 is TGCGCCAGCAGGGCTCAGGGGGCCGTGGAGACCCAGTACTTC. It encodes CASRAQGAVETQYF. The rearrangement links TRBV5-1 to TRBJ2-5; 8 nucleotides line up with TRBD1. Per germline, CDR1 SGHRS and CDR2 YFSETQ. The CDR3 contains 14 residues. V lost 5 bases and J lost 5; bases outside the gene matches: 8.

This chain links TRBV29-1 with TRBJ2-1, with D unresolved. Germline CDR1 reads SQVTM; CDR2 reads ANQGSEA. This CDR3 is 12 amino acids long. Trimming cost V 2 bases and J 8 bases, with 10 bases left between them. In DNA form, the CDR3 reads TGCAGCGTTGAAAGAATGGCGGATGAGCAGTTCTTC. Protein: CSVERMADEQFF.

The gene calls are TRBV9 and TRBJ1-4; 7 nucleotides match TRBD1. The CDR3 loop spans 14 amino acids. Germline V gene sequence: CDR1 SGDLS, CDR2 YYNGEE. The trim removed 4 bases at V and 4 bases at J, leaving 4 bases unmatched. CDR3 residues: CASSRDSHNEKLFF. CDR3 nucleotides: TGTGCCAGCAGCCGGGACAGTCATAATGAAAAACTGTTTTTT.

Worth noting for this clone: One end of the junction fails to match germline, which may point to a read error. This sequence joins TRBV18 and TRBJ1-1; TRBD1 matches at 8 bases. Germline CDR1 is KGHSH and CDR2 is LQKENI. The CDR3 runs to 18 residues. Here the CDR3 reads CASPPIQGVRGLDTEAFF. CDR3 sequence (DNA): TGTGCCAGCCCACCTATTCAGGGTGTCAGGGGGCTTGACACTGAAGCTTTCTTT.

In this sample, this clone turned up once. CDR3: CASSPSGGSNEKLFF. CDR3 nucleotide sequence: TGTGCCAGCAGCCCGAGCGGAGGAAGTAATGAAAAACTGTTTTTT. J is TRBJ1-4 and V is TRBV28; D call uncertain. Looked up from germline, CDR1 is MDHEN and CDR2 is SYDVKM. This CDR3 spans 15 amino acids. Between the trimmed V and J ends, which lost 6 bases and 4 bases, there was a span of 15 bases.

The J gene is TRBJ2-7, the V gene TRBV15, with a weak D call TRBD2 (5 bases). CDR3 size: 13 residues. The V end lost 5 bases, the J end lost 5 bases, and 13 bases lay between the germline ends. Per the germline V gene, CDR1 is LNHNV and CDR2 is YYDKDF (reference sequence). The CDR3: CATSDWGADEQYF. CDR3 bases: TGTGCCACCAGCGACTGGGGAGCCGACGAGCAGTACTTC.